This T cell receptor beta chain stems from a study of Tregs in tolerant kidney transplant recipients. Study-wide points: Biological reproducibility was not directly addressed in this study.

A word on this clone: The antigen remains unidentified.

Measured with immunoSEQ multiplex PCR; TCRdb has only the in-frame clones, and not every one. Here the sample spans tens of thousands of clones, roughly nine tenths being singletons. This CDR3 comprises 14 residues. Germline CDR1 is SGHAT and CDR2 is FQNNGV. V was clipped by 2 bases and J by 3 bases; unmatched bases: 3. The nonmyeloablative bone marrow transplants came from related graft donors, with transient mixed chimerism. Thawed PBMCs were FACS-sorted into unstimulated CD4+CD25+CD127- regulatory T cells, CD4+CD25- non-regulatory cells, CD4 and CD8 cells. The sample in question was CD8+ T cells from blood (PBMCs), obtained 24 months after the transplant. The receptor's source is a human patient who received a combined kidney and bone marrow transplant. Part of the T cell pool may stem from the graft donor. The V gene is TRBV11-2, the J gene TRBJ2-7; 8 bases map to TRBD1. CDR3 coding DNA: TGTGCCAGCAGCTTATTAACAGGGGGCTACGAGCAGTACTTC. This sequence encodes CASSLLTGGYEQYF.